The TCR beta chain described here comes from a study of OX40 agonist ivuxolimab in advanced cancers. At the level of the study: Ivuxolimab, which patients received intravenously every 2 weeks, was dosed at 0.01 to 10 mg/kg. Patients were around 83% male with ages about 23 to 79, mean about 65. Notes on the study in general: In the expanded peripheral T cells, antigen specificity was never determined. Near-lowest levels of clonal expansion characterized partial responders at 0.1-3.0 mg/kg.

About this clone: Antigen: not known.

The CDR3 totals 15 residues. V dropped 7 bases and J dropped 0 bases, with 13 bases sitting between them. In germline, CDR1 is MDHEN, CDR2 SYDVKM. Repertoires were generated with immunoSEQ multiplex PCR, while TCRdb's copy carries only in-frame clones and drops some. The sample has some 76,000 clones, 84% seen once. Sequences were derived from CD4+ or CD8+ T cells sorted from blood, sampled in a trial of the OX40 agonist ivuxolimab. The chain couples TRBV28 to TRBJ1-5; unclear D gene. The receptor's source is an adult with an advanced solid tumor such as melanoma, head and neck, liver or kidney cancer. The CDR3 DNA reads TGTGCCAGCAAAAGGAGCTTATATAGCAATCAGCCCCAGCATTTT. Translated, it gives CASKRSLYSNQPQHF. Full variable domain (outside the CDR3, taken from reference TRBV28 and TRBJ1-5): DVKVTQSSRYLVKRTGEKVFLECVQDMDHENMFWYRQDPGLGLRLIYFSYDVKMKEKGDIPEGYSVSREKKERFSLILESASTNQTSMYLCASKRSLYSNQPQHFGDGTRLSIL.